The clone carrying this T cell receptor (beta chain) showed up just once. Its antigen remains unidentified. The donors, nominally healthy at sampling, likely had unrecorded immune exposures. Researchers ran the PCR with 60 Vbeta and 13 Jbeta primers. Some clones are missing from TCRdb's copy, which holds only in-frame ones; the method was immunoSEQ multiplex PCR. The sample carries over 150,000 clones, about four fifths recorded once. The J segment lost 5 bases and the V segment lost 1 base, leaving 2 bases of the junction unmatched. Germline loops: CDR1 SGDLS, CDR2 YYNGEE. The CDR3 is 16 residues long. These data are taken from a study of cytomegalovirus exposure and HLA in healthy donors. General study findings and limits: According to an earlier analysis, most TCR beta V segments yielded productive rearrangements about 90% or about 30% of the time. Some highly shared sequence variants likely arose as a pipeline artifact.

Sequenced input: PBMCs. The receptor's source is a woman aged 25 to 39 in good health and CMV-seropositive. This chain connects TRBV9 to TRBJ2-2; 13 bases map to TRBD2. CDR3 protein: CASSVTSGGATGELFF. The CDR3 region has the DNA TGTGCCAGCAGCGTAACTAGCGGGGGGGCTACCGGGGAGCTGTTTTTT.